This T cell receptor (beta chain) was recovered during a study of identical twins. Findings and limits, study-wide: Alpha sequences that were out-of-frame and twin-shared showed an excess of low generation probability.

A universal primer site arose from template switching, and cDNA bore unique molecular identifiers. MiXCR, applied by TCRdb to the 5' RACE reads, yields one record per CDR3 protein. Here the sample spans 210,000 or so distinct CDR3 sequences, more than 15% being singletons. Concerning this clonotype itself: Its matching antigen is unknown.

The sample also formed part of further work on T cells expressing NK-cell markers. That paper adds: Each TCR beta repertoire originated in sorted T cells that were CD3+CD56+NKG2C+, CD3+CD56+NKG2C- or CD3+CD56-NKG2C+. Six donors carried dominant NKG2C+ clonotypes that made up about 1.0-7.5% of their CD8+ T cells.

This sequence was found in a woman younger than 30 in good health. The sequencing input was CD8+ T cells sorted from blood.

The CDR3 coding sequence is TGCAGCGTTGAGGCGACTAGCGGGGGGGCCCCGAGCACAGATACGCAGTATTTT. Its translation: CSVEATSGGAPSTDTQYF. The chain couples TRBV29-1 to TRBJ2-3, with 14 bases matching TRBD2. Germline trimming cut 3 bases from V and 0 bases from J; bases unmatched to any gene: 8. The germline gives CDR1 SQVTM, CDR2 ANQGSEA. CDR3 length: 18 amino acids.